This T cell receptor beta chain was profiled in a study of shared clonotypes between healthy human individuals. Points from the study as a whole: Sample collection involved blood only; tissue repertoires are likely different. Shared clonotypes: approximately 5% naive CD4, about 3.3% naive CD8, under 2.5% memory CD4, under 0.5% memory CD8.

Naive CD8 populations comprised CD45RO-negative cells positively selected for CCR7, excluding terminally differentiated effector memory CD45RA+ cells. V trimming: 3 bases; J trimming: 3 bases; junction bases outside the gene matches: 4. Germline V CDR1 and CDR2: SGHNT, YYREEE (reference sequence). The CDR3 covers 14 residues. Samples underwent the assay at deep level. Clones were read by immunoSEQ multiplex PCR, and TCRdb kept only the in-frame ones, dropping some. Found here are a few hundred thousand clones, less than 97% of them singletons; the top ten hold 0.11%. This clone was recorded once. As yet, its antigen is unknown.

Sequences were obtained from naive CD8+ T cells sorted from blood. The chain recombines TRBV5-4 with TRBJ2-7; 9 bases map to TRBD1. The receptor was derived from a woman under 40 in good health. CDR3 nucleotide sequence: TGTGCCAGCAGCTACCGACAGGGGGGCTACGAGCAGTACTTC. Translating it yields CASSYRQGGYEQYF.